The next 11 T cell receptor beta chains were all read from a single sample in a study of breast tumors, draining lymph nodes, adjacent tissues. Breast cancer patients provided tissue from their axillary draining lymph nodes. Each CDR3 protein gets one entry after TCRdb re-called the multiplex PCR reads with MiXCR. The data hold around 290,000 distinct CDR3 sequences, with about 33% observed a single time. The material sequenced was axillary lymph node tissue. The receptors come from a female donor with breast cancer. Some clones in this sample may be carry-over from other donors' samples.

This chain joins TRBV24-1 and TRBJ1-5; D remains ambiguous. There are 14 residues in the CDR3. V lost 4 bases, J lost 11 bases, and 17 bases lay in between. Germline lookup yields CDR1 KGHDR and CDR2 SFDVKD. CDR3 loop: CATSDPGRQETQHF. CDR3 nucleotides: TGTGCCACCAGTGACCCGGGCCGCCAAGAGACCCAGCATTTT.

The rearrangement joins TRBV6-4 to TRBJ2-3, with a possible D match to TRBD1 (5 bases). Trimming stripped 5 bases from V and 7 bases from J, with 16 bases between. The CDR3 covers 14 residues. Germline CDR1 MRHNA, CDR2 SNTAGT. This CDR3 reads CASSHGTGQNTQYF. Written as DNA, the CDR3 is TGTGCCAGCAGTCACGGTACAGGCCAAAATACGCAGTATTTT.

Details on this clonotype: No conserved phenylalanine or tryptophan is present at the end of the CDR3, so a read error is the likely explanation. The chain couples TRBV9 to TRBJ1-6; 7 nucleotides align to TRBD1. After removal of 3 bases from V and 8 bases from J, the junction contained 2 bases not matched to a gene. The germline V gene encodes CDR1 SGDLS and CDR2 YYNGEE. The CDR3 has 13 amino acids. The CDR3 protein is CASSDRGDSPLHS. Written as DNA, the CDR3 is TGTGCCAGCAGCGACAGGGGTGATTCACCCCTCCACTCT.

This clonotype has just one count. This sequence may be a read error, since a much larger clone differs from it by one base. The chain uses TRBV11-2 and TRBJ2-7, with TRBD2 matching over 8 bases. The CDR3 consists of 14 residues. After removal of 5 bases from V and 6 bases from J, the junction contained 9 bases not matched to a gene. Per the germline V gene, CDR1 is SGHAT and CDR2 is FQNNGV. The CDR3 DNA follows: TGTGCCAGCAGCGTCGGACCAGCGGGGGCCGAGCAGTACTTC. This translates into CASSVGPAGAEQYF.

This clonotype has a count of ten or more. The chain has TRBV2 and TRBJ1-6, with D possibly TRBD1 on 6 matching bases. V lost 7 bases and J lost 8, with 21 bases in between. Looked up from germline, CDR1 is SNHLY and CDR2 is FYNNEI. This CDR3 is built from 16 residues. CDR3 sequence reads: CASTGAPLQGDSPLHF. As DNA, the CDR3 is TGTGCCAGCACGGGGGCTCCCCTACAGGGTGATTCACCCCTCCACTTT.

In its sample, this clonotype was seen a few times. The genes are TRBV7-2 and TRBJ1-4; D might be TRBD1 (5 bases). Deletions cut 1 base from V and 8 bases from J, with 8 bases between. This CDR3 is built from 13 residues. Germline lookup yields CDR1 SGHTA and CDR2 FQGNSA. CDR3 sequence reads: CASSLGQIEKLFF. DNA for the CDR3: TGTGCCAGCAGCTTAGGACAGATCGAAAAACTGTTTTTT.

This clonotype has ten or more counts. The chain is built from TRBV12-3 or TRBV12-4 and TRBJ1-2; TRBD1 is a possible D gene (6 bases). This CDR3 has 13 amino acids. V was pared by 4 bases and J by 2 bases, with 8 bases between. Written as DNA, the CDR3 is TGTGCCAGCAGTTCGCAGGGGAACTATGGCTACACCTTC. Protein product: CASSSQGNYGYTF.

The table lists this clonotype with a few counts. A much larger clone lies a single base off, so this may be a read error. V is TRBV12-3 or TRBV12-4 and J is TRBJ1-4; D not resolved. There are 13 residues in the CDR3. CDR3 nucleotides: TGTGCCAGTAGAGAGGGATTTAATGAAAAACTGCTTTTT. It encodes CASREGFNEKLLF.

Concerning this clonotype: It is likely a read error, because the conserved phenylalanine at the end of the CDR3 is missing. The chain has TRBV2 and TRBJ1-5; tentatively, D is TRBD1 (6 bases). V was cut by 7 bases and J by 2 bases, with 12 bases left in between. CDR1 is SNHLY, CDR2 FYNNEI, per germline. CDR3 length: 14 amino acids. The DNA for the CDR3 is TGTGCCAGCAAAGCGGGGGGCGGCAATCAGCCCCAGCATGGT. Translating it yields CASKAGGGNQPQHG.

In its sample, this clonotype was seen many times. The chain links TRBV25-1 to TRBJ2-3; no firm D call. Germline V CDR1 and CDR2: MGHDK, SYGVNS. Trimming removed 2 bases from V and 1 base from J, with 10 bases in between. The CDR3 is made up of 15 amino acids. As DNA, the CDR3 is TGTGCCAGCAGTGAAGATCGGACCGGCACAGATACGCAGTATTTT. Encoded protein: CASSEDRTGTDTQYF. Based on the CDR3 plus reference TRBV25-1 and TRBJ2-3, the full variable domain is EADIYQTPRYLVIGTGKKITLECSQTMGHDKMYWYQQDPGMELHLIHYSYGVNSTEKGDLSSESTVSRIRTEHFPLTLESARPSHTSQYLCASSEDRTGTDTQYFGPGTRLTVL.

This clonotype was found many times. The gene calls are TRBV20-1 and TRBJ1-6; D is undetermined. This CDR3 is built from 14 residues. The V and J ends lost 6 bases and 9 bases respectively, with 18 bases between them. Per germline, CDR1 DFQATT and CDR2 SNEGSKA (reference sequence). CDR3: CSAPTGPRASPLHF. DNA for the CDR3: TGCAGTGCGCCCACCGGGCCTCGGGCTTCACCCCTCCACTTT.